This is a list of T cell receptor beta chains from one sample in a study of molecular identifiers for immune sequencing clone quantification. TCRdb independently ran MiXCR on the PCR reads; one entry per CDR3 protein. The table has around 460,000 distinct CDR3 sequences, 25% seen once. Material: naive CD8+ T cells from blood, with Jurkat cell RNA spiked in. The receptors stem from a human donor in good health. Some libraries in this study had Jurkat cell RNA spiked in. Both conserved end residues are part of each CDR3. A D gene is named only where the DNA matches it firmly. Only some rows state a clone size, as once, few, many or a class for expanded clones.

V,size,D,J,CDR3,DNA
TRBV11-2,few,.,TRBJ1-5,CASSSGQGDWQPQHF,TGTGCCAGCAGCTCGGGCCAGGGTGACTGGCAGCCCCAGCATTTT
TRBV4-1,many,TRBD1,TRBJ2-1,CASSQAGTGYEQFF,TGCGCCAGCAGCCAAGCCGGGACAGGGTACGAGCAGTTCTTC
TRBV14,many,.,TRBJ1-5,CASSQVGGSNQPQHF,TGTGCCAGCAGCCAAGTGGGAGGGAGCAATCAGCCCCAGCATTTT
TRBV9,few,TRBD2,TRBJ2-7,CASSVASLAGYEQYF,TGTGCCAGCAGCGTAGCCAGTCTAGCGGGCTACGAGCAGTACTTC
TRBV10-2,.,.,TRBJ1-1,CARSEARGIAEAFF,TGCGCCAGGAGTGAGGCCCGGGGAATCGCTGAAGCTTTCTTT
TRBV4-3,few,.,TRBJ2-1,CASSQEVRLEGVDEQFF,TGCGCCAGCAGCCAAGAAGTGCGGCTAGAGGGGGTAGATGAGCAGTTCTTC
TRBV10-3,few,.,TRBJ2-5,CAIKFEGGETQYF,TGTGCCATCAAATTTGAGGGGGGAGAGACCCAGTACTTC
TRBV29-1,few,TRBD2,TRBJ2-3,CSVTLTSGTWTTDTQYF,TGCAGCGTTACCTTGACTAGCGGGACCTGGACAACAGATACGCAGTATTTT
TRBV14,few,TRBD2,TRBJ2-1,CASSQGQREVAGNEQFF,TGTGCCAGCAGCCAAGGCCAGCGGGAGGTAGCGGGCAATGAGCAGTTCTTC
TRBV3-1,.,.,TRBJ2-2,CASSALDPNTGELFF,TGTGCCAGCAGCGCACTAGACCCGAACACCGGGGAGCTGTTTTTT
TRBV11-3,.,.,TRBJ2-3,CASSLRDRDTDTQYF,TGTGCCAGCAGCTTACGGGACCGTGACACAGATACGCAGTATTTT
TRBV19,.,TRBD1,TRBJ1-5,CASSLWTGQDRPQHF,TGTGCCAGTAGTCTCTGGACAGGGCAAGATCGGCCCCAGCATTTT
TRBV29-1,many,TRBD1,TRBJ1-2,CSVEDPGGDGYTF,TGCAGCGTTGAAGATCCAGGGGGCGATGGCTACACCTTC
TRBV7-9,few,.,TRBJ1-2,CASSSTGSPNYGYTF,TGTGCCAGCAGCTCCACGGGCAGCCCTAACTATGGCTACACCTTC
TRBV29-1,few,TRBD1,TRBJ2-4,CSAETGANIQYF,TGCAGCGCCGAGACAGGGGCAAACATTCAGTACTTC
TRBV5-8,many,TRBD2,TRBJ2-3,CASSAGTSSTDTQYF,TGTGCCAGCAGCGCCGGGACTAGTAGCACAGATACGCAGTATTTT
TRBV7-7,.,TRBD2,TRBJ2-5,CASSLEWRGGQETQYF,TGTGCCAGCAGCTTAGAGTGGCGGGGGGGCCAAGAGACCCAGTACTTC
TRBV5-8,.,.,TRBJ2-7,CASSLSPHSPYEQYF,TGTGCCAGCAGCTTAAGTCCCCACAGCCCCTACGAGCAGTACTTC
TRBV11-2,.,.,TRBJ1-6,CASSFGVSGSYNSPLHF,TGTGCCAGCAGCTTTGGGGTCTCGGGCTCCTATAATTCACCCCTCCACTTT
TRBV5-4,few,TRBD1,TRBJ2-7,CASRKMGDSSYEQYF,TGTGCCAGCAGGAAAATGGGGGACAGCTCCTACGAGCAGTACTTC
TRBV3-2,few,.,TRBJ2-7,CASSQDPNKDRIPYEQYF,TGTGCCAGCAGCCAAGATCCCAACAAGGACAGGATACCCTACGAGCAGTACTTC
TRBV6-5,many,.,TRBJ2-2,CASSRTASGELFF,TGTGCCAGCAGTCGGACTGCTTCCGGGGAGCTGTTTTTT
TRBV9,.,TRBD2,TRBJ2-7,CASSVDVSAGLAAYEQYF,TGTGCCAGCAGCGTAGACGTCTCGGCCGGACTAGCGGCCTACGAGCAGTACTTC
TRBV5-1,.,TRBD1,TRBJ2-7,CASGSSTGGNSYEQYF,TGCGCCAGCGGAAGTTCCACAGGGGGAAACTCCTACGAGCAGTACTTC
TRBV2,.,.,TRBJ2-3,CASSEEVLGTDTQYF,TGTGCCAGCAGTGAAGAGGTATTGGGCACAGATACGCAGTATTTT
TRBV12-3/TRBV12-4,few,.,TRBJ2-7,CASSLDGIGYEQYF,TGTGCCAGCAGTTTAGATGGGATCGGCTACGAGCAGTACTTC
TRBV2,many,.,TRBJ2-7,CASMEEGLSYEQYF,TGTGCCAGCATGGAAGAAGGTTTGTCCTACGAGCAGTACTTC